The 16 T cell receptor beta chains reported below all come from one sample, sequenced in a study of T-cell reconstitution after alpha-beta-depleted transplantation in children listed by TCRdb under 2016. The library was made by PCR. TCRdb lists the instrument as Illumina HiSeq 2500. Molecular barcoding was employed in the preparation of TCR libraries, with unique molecular identifiers being used to normalize TCRbeta repertoire quantification. TCRdb reprocessing: public reads trimmed at Q25 with fastp, clones called with MiXCR, in-frame beta chains kept. Rows with a matching CDR3 protein are joined into one entry that keeps the most common DNA and genes. In this sample the table shows roughly 590,000 distinct CDR3 sequences, over 15% of which occur a single time. The ten largest clones take up around 0.96% of the sample. This sample comprised PBMCs from the stem cell graft donor, obtained from the stem cell graft. These receptor sequences come from a human donor who donated a stem cell graft to a child with acute myeloid leukemia.

This clonotype was counted ten times or more. The chain employs TRBV29-1 and TRBJ2-3; D unclear. The germline V gene has CDR1 SQVTM and CDR2 ANQGSEA. The CDR3 totals 14 residues. Trimming took 3 bases from V and 3 from J, leaving 13 bases between them. CDR3 in amino acids: CSVDGEVGTDTQYF. CDR3 in DNA: TGCAGCGTTGATGGCGAAGTCGGGACAGATACGCAGTATTTT.

This clonotype was detected a few times. The chain carries TRBV7-2 and TRBJ2-1; 14 nucleotides agree with TRBD2. Trimming took 5 bases from V and 6 from J; bases not matched to a gene: 3. This CDR3 has 15 residues. The V gene's germline CDR1 is SGHTA and CDR2 FQGNSA. This CDR3 reads CASSRGLAGVNEQFF. CDR3 DNA: TGTGCCAGCAGCCGGGGACTAGCGGGGGTCAATGAGCAGTTCTTC.

This clonotype was detected many times. J is TRBJ2-1 and V is TRBV6-1, with a tentative D call TRBD2 (6 bases). The V gene lost 8 bases and the J gene lost 5 bases, with 13 bases spanning the gap. CDR3 length: 13 amino acids. Germline CDR1 reads MNHNS; CDR2 reads SASEGT. The CDR3 here is CASGPTGDNEQFF. Here the CDR3 DNA reads TGTGCCAGCGGACCGACGGGGGACAATGAGCAGTTCTTC.

This clonotype was found a few times. The rearrangement uses TRBV7-3 and TRBJ1-1; D unclear. The CDR3 totals 13 residues. Per the germline V gene, CDR1 is SGHTA and CDR2 is FQGTGA. Trimming pared 5 bases from V and 1 base from J, leaving 8 bases between. CDR3: CASSIGSNTEAFF. CDR3 coding DNA: TGTGCCAGCAGCATTGGGTCGAACACTGAAGCTTTCTTT.

Only a few counts were recorded for this clonotype. The chain recombines TRBV12-3 or TRBV12-4 with TRBJ1-6; perhaps TRBD1 as D (6 bases). This CDR3 is 12 amino acids long. The V end lost 5 bases, the J end lost 9 bases, and 8 bases lay between the germline ends. The CDR3, as DNA: TGTGCCAGCAGTCCAGGGGTTTCACCCCTCCACTTT. Translated: CASSPGVSPLHF.

In its sample, this clonotype was seen many times. In DNA form, the CDR3 reads TGTGCCAGCAGCAAAACTAGCGGGGGGCCCCATGAGCAGTTCTTC. Translation: CASSKTSGGPHEQFF. The V and J genes are TRBV7-3 and TRBJ2-1; 12 bases line up with TRBD2. The CDR3 contains 15 residues. Germline-derived CDR1 and CDR2 are SGHTA and FQGTGA. V was pared by 5 bases and J by 8 bases, with 7 bases of the junction left unmatched.

The rearrangement joins TRBV5-1 to TRBJ2-1, with 7 nucleotides matching TRBD2. The CDR3 consists of 14 residues. Trimming removed 2 bases from V and 7 bases from J; junction bases left unmatched: 6. The germline V gene encodes CDR1 SGHRS and CDR2 YFSETQ. CDR3 loop: CASSFSTGGNEQFF. The CDR3 DNA reads as TGCGCCAGCAGCTTTTCCACGGGGGGAAATGAGCAGTTCTTC.

A few counts support this clonotype. The J gene is TRBJ2-1, the V gene TRBV15, with 7 bases matching TRBD1. In germline, CDR1 is LNHNV, CDR2 YYDKDF (reference sequence). V was clipped by 0 bases and J by 8 bases; unmatched bases: 10. The CDR3 sequence is 16 residues long. Here the CDR3 DNA reads TGTGCCACCAGCAGAGATCAAGCAGGGGGTGTCGATGAGCAGTTCTTC. Residues: CATSRDQAGGVDEQFF.

This clonotype occurred many times. The chain couples TRBV20-1 to TRBJ2-5, with D unresolved. The CDR3 is made up of 14 amino acids. Germline V gene lookup returns CDR1 DFQATT and CDR2 SNEGSKA (reference sequence). Trimming took 3 bases from V and 2 from J, leaving 13 bases between them. The CDR3 is CSARGMVGQETQYF. CDR3 nucleotides: TGCAGTGCTAGGGGTATGGTGGGGCAAGAGACCCAGTACTTC.

This clonotype was seen many times. The chain links TRBV12-3 or TRBV12-4 to TRBJ2-2; 7 bases map to TRBD1. The CDR3 extends over 15 amino acids. With 4 bases clipped from V and 2 bases from J, the junction kept 4 bases outside the gene matches. The CDR3 DNA is TGTGCCAGCAGTTGGGGGACAGCCAACACCGGGGAGCTGTTTTTT. The encoded protein is CASSWGTANTGELFF.

This clonotype has just a few counts. The rearrangement links TRBV13 to TRBJ2-7, with 7 bases matching TRBD2. This CDR3 spans 14 amino acids. Unmatched junction bases numbered 6, after V lost 5 bases and J lost 2 bases. The V gene's germline CDR1 is PRHDT and CDR2 FYEKMQ (reference sequence). CDR3 nucleotides: TGTGCCAGCAGCGGGAGGGCTATTACCTACGAGCAGTACGTC. This sequence encodes CASSGRAITYEQYV.

This clonotype was seen ten or more times. This chain's CDR3 is CSARAPNENTEAFF. The CDR3 DNA sequence: TGCAGTGCTAGAGCCCCTAACGAGAACACTGAAGCTTTCTTT. The chain joins TRBV20-1 to TRBJ1-1, with no clear D. Germline V gives CDR1 DFQATT, CDR2 SNEGSKA (reference sequence). The CDR3 length is 14 residues. Trimming left V 1 base short and J 1 base short, with 10 bases between.

The J gene is TRBJ1-2, the V gene TRBV6-2 or TRBV6-3, with 10 bases that match TRBD1. Unmatched junction bases numbered 4, after V lost 5 bases and J lost 4 bases. This CDR3 has 14 amino acids. In germline, CDR1 is MNHEY, CDR2 SVGEGT. CDR3 in DNA: TGTGCCAGCAGTCCTCGGGACAGGGGCTATGGCTACACCTTC. Encoded protein: CASSPRDRGYGYTF.

The genes are TRBV4-2 and TRBJ1-3, with 9 bases matching TRBD1. Looked up from germline, CDR1 is LGHNA and CDR2 is YNFKEQ. V trimming: 4 bases; J trimming: 1 base; junction bases outside the gene matches: 8. CDR3 length: 17 amino acids. CDR3 loop: CASSLTPGTGSGNTIYF. The CDR3 nucleotides read TGTGCCAGCAGCCTTACCCCCGGGACAGGGTCTGGAAACACCATATATTTT.

The chain has TRBV7-9 and TRBJ1-5; TRBD1 is a possible D gene (6 bases). CDR1 is SEHNR, CDR2 FQNEAQ, per germline (reference sequence). The CDR3 runs to 13 residues. With 5 bases removed from V and 5 bases from J, the gap between germline ends came to 10 bases. CDR3 region: CASSPRTDQPQHF. The CDR3 nucleotides are TGTGCCAGCAGCCCCAGGACAGATCAGCCCCAGCATTTT.

Only one count was recorded for this clonotype. The chain employs TRBV11-2 and TRBJ2-5; TRBD1 matches 11 bases. CDR3 length: 16 amino acids. Germline lookup yields CDR1 SGHAT and CDR2 FQNNGV. After removal of 9 bases from V and 5 bases from J, the junction contained 14 bases not matched to a gene. The CDR3 DNA reads as TGTGCCAGTCGACTTGGGACAGGGGGTTTAAGGGAGACCCAGTACTTC. Translated, it gives CASRLGTGGLRETQYF.